The rows below give T cell receptor beta chains drawn from one sample of a study of T cell repertoires in cytomegalovirus infection. These receptors lack a known antigen. One entry per CDR3 protein results from TCRdb running MiXCR on the reads. Altogether around 95,000 distinct CDR3 sequences are present, less than 30% being singletons, with the ten largest covering about 65%. The input for sequencing was CD8+ T cells from cultured PBMCs, taken from culture after CMV antigen stimulation. The receptor source for this set is a human donor in good health (CMV status not recorded). Some clones in this sample may be carry-over from other donors' samples. Both conserved end residues are part of each CDR3. The order of the fields is J gene, V gene, CDR3 protein.

TRBJ1-1 | TRBV28 | CASSWEGRGTEAFF
TRBJ1-1 | TRBV12-5 | CASGPVYTEAFF
TRBJ1-6 | TRBV27 | CASSLAGRLSDSPLHF
TRBJ1-2 | TRBV7-9 | CASPSIYGYTF
TRBJ2-3 | TRBV24-1 | CATSDLRDTQYF
TRBJ1-5 | TRBV11-2 | CASSFDSYNQPQHF
TRBJ1-1 | TRBV20-1 | CSARGTEPTEAFF
TRBJ1-3 | TRBV29-1 | CSAVYSSSGNTIYF
TRBJ2-3 | TRBV28 | CASSLGTATDTQYF
TRBJ1-1 | TRBV7-9 | CASSFKATYGTEAFF
TRBJ2-1 | TRBV4-2 | CASSQAQGYEQFF
TRBJ2-6 | TRBV2 | CASSITGLSGANVLTF
TRBJ1-1 | TRBV27 | CASNPGGNTEAFF
TRBJ2-1 | TRBV7-9 | CASSLGDTLADEQFF
TRBJ2-3 | TRBV5-4 | CAYPGLPPLGTDTQYF
TRBJ1-1 | TRBV12-3/TRBV12-4 | CASSVTFGTANTEAFF
TRBJ1-1 | TRBV6-5 | CASSYPGGGAGRTEAFF
TRBJ2-3 | TRBV5-4 | CASSLGTSGTTDTQYF
TRBJ2-4 | TRBV7-2 | CASSLRGQRTKNIQYF
TRBJ2-3 | TRBV12-3/TRBV12-4 | CASSHRGPTDTQYF
TRBJ2-7 | TRBV6-1 | CASSEARTENYEQYF
TRBJ2-7 | TRBV7-2 | CASSYYRESYEQYF
TRBJ1-2 | TRBV2 | CASSEVGTGYTF
TRBJ2-3 | TRBV6-1 | CASSRQGSTDTQYF
TRBJ2-1 | TRBV4-2 | CASSQDLWVARDPIYNEQFF
TRBJ2-7 | TRBV7-2 | CASSLPGSGNEQYF
TRBJ1-1 | TRBV6-6 | CASTPGGAEAFF
TRBJ2-3 | TRBV10-3 | CAIRNRDRVSLGGTDTQYF
TRBJ2-1 | TRBV19 | CASGQGINEQFF
TRBJ2-5 | TRBV7-8 | CASSFSPGTSGETQYF
TRBJ2-3 | TRBV6-5 | CASSYWGSGDTQYF
TRBJ2-1 | TRBV7-4 | CASSSDRERLPYNEQFF
TRBJ2-1 | TRBV7-9 | CASSLLLSSYNEQFF
TRBJ2-5 | TRBV11-3 | CASRQANQETQYF
TRBJ2-1 | TRBV6-1 | CASRQGLGDSYNEQFF
TRBJ2-2 | TRBV5-1 | CASSLATGTGELFF
TRBJ2-2 | TRBV19 | CASSYGVGVPGELFF
TRBJ2-3 | TRBV5-1 | CASSLPGGATDTQYF
TRBJ2-1 | TRBV28 | CASSLSGGARNEQFF
TRBJ2-1 | TRBV9 | CASSVFPGGYNEQFF
TRBJ2-3 | TRBV7-3 | CASTPRGGSTDTQYF
TRBJ2-5 | TRBV9 | CASSAVHYQETQYF